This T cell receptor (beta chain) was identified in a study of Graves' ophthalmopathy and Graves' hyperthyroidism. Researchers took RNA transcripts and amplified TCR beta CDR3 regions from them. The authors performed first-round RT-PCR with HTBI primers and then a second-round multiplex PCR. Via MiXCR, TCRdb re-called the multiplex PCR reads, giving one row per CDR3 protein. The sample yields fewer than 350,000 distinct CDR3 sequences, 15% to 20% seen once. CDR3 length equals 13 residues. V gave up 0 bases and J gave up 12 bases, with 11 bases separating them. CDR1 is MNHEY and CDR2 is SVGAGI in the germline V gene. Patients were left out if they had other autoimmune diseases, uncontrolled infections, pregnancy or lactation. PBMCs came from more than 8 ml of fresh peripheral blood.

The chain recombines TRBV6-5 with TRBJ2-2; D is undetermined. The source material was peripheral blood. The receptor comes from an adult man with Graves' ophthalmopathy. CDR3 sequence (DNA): TGTGCCAGCAGTTACTCGGGGTCTGGGAAGCTGTTTTTT. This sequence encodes CASSYSGSGKLFF.